This T cell receptor beta chain was sequenced during a study of blood T cells in healthy people across ages. Overall study findings and caveats: In the absence of known donor CMV status, changes in expanded clonotypes were possibly confounded.

Each donor's blood draw was 8.5 to 10 milliliters of peripheral blood. Using a J-beta primer mix together with a sample-barcoded 5' primer, a second PCR was run for roughly 7 to 11 cycles. TCRdb re-called the 5' RACE reads through MiXCR, storing one row per CDR3 protein. In the table there are about a million distinct CDR3 sequences, under 50% of which are singletons. The CDR3 covers 15 residues. Germline V gene data show CDR1 as DFQATT and CDR2 as SNEGSKA (reference sequence). With 6 bases clipped from V and 2 bases from J, the junction kept 6 bases outside the gene matches. A remark on this clonotype: The target antigen is unknown.

This clonotype originated in a man aged 30-40 years in good health. J is TRBJ2-3 and V is TRBV20-1; 12 nucleotides agree with TRBD2. The sequenced sample was blood. The CDR3 loop reads CSARTSGDDTDTQYF. The CDR3 DNA reads as TGCAGTGCCAGGACTAGCGGGGATGACACAGATACGCAGTATTTT.